A single sample is the source of the 27 T cell receptor beta chains below, sequenced in a study of identical twins. TCRdb re-analysed the 5' RACE reads in MiXCR, keeping a single row per CDR3 protein. The sample contains about 790,000 distinct CDR3 sequences, roughly 18% of which appear only once. A further study also used this sample, focusing on T cells expressing NK-cell markers.

The sample consisted of PBMCs. The receptors originated from a woman aged 18-29 years in good health.

The chain carries TRBV6-5 and TRBJ2-1; tentatively, D is TRBD2 (5 bases). Per germline, CDR1 MNHEY and CDR2 SVGAGI. The CDR3 sequence is 15 residues long. Trimming removed 2 bases at V and 3 bases at J, with 11 bases between. The CDR3 loop reads CASSYTGRGYNEQFF. The CDR3 nucleotides read TGTGCCAGCAGTTACACTGGGAGAGGCTACAATGAGCAGTTCTTC.

This clonotype showed up just a few times. This sequence joins TRBV6-2 or TRBV6-3 and TRBJ2-1; D uncertain. Germline loops: CDR1 MNHEY, CDR2 SVGEGT. The germline V and J ends were trimmed by 5 bases and 7 bases, with 15 bases remaining between them. This CDR3 comprises 14 residues. The CDR3 coding sequence is TGTGCCAGCAGTCCCCTCGGTGGTAGTAATGAGCAGTTCTTC. The encoded protein is CASSPLGGSNEQFF.

The gene calls are TRBV5-8 and TRBJ2-3; possible D gene TRBD2, 5 bases. Germline V lookup: CDR1 SGHTS, CDR2 YDEGEE. V lost 2 bases and J 0 bases, leaving 7 bases between the germline ends. CDR3 length: 14 residues. In DNA form, the CDR3 reads TGTGCCAGCAGCTTTCTAGCTAGCACAGATACGCAGTATTTT. Translated: CASSFLASTDTQYF.

The chain combines TRBV7-2 with TRBJ2-1, with 8 bases lining up with TRBD2. The CDR3 runs to 15 residues. J gave up 4 bases and V 6 bases, and 8 bases lay outside the gene matches. Looked up from germline, CDR1 is SGHTA and CDR2 is FQGNSA. CDR3 loop: CASRFSSGRYNEQFF. CDR3 DNA: TGTGCCAGCAGGTTCTCTAGCGGGCGATACAATGAGCAGTTCTTC.

This clonotype was seen more than once but under ten times. The gene calls are TRBV9 and TRBJ2-7, with TRBD2 matching over 8 bases. Per germline, CDR1 SGDLS and CDR2 YYNGEE. The junction had 6 bases not matched to a gene; V was cut back by 1 base and J by 6 bases. The CDR3 runs 14 residues. Here the CDR3 DNA reads TGTGCCAGCAGCGTATCCGGCGGGACTAGCGAGCAGTACTTC. Its translation: CASSVSGGTSEQYF.

A few counts support this clonotype. The chain carries TRBV6-1 and TRBJ2-7, with TRBD1 matching 8 bases. CDR1 is MNHNS and CDR2 is SASEGT in the germline V gene. This CDR3 contains 13 residues. Germline trimming cut 8 bases from V and 7 bases from J; bases unmatched to any gene: 10. This CDR3 reads CASSGQGVGEQYF. As DNA, the CDR3 is TGTGCCAGCTCTGGACAGGGTGTTGGAGAGCAGTACTTC.

In this sample, this clonotype turned up a few times. J is TRBJ1-2 and V is TRBV7-2, with a possible D match to TRBD1 (5 bases). CDR3 length: 13 residues. From germline, CDR1 is SGHTA and CDR2 FQGNSA. V was shortened by 0 bases and J by 8 bases, with 10 bases between the two germline ends. The DNA of the CDR3 is TGTGCCAGCAGCTTAGCTGGGGCGGAGGGCTACACCTTC. Amino acids: CASSLAGAEGYTF. Full variable domain (remainder filled in from reference TRBV7-2 and TRBJ1-2): GAGVSQSPSNKVTEKGKDVELRCDPISGHTALYWYRQSLGQGLEFLIYFQGNSAPDKSGLPSDRFSAERTGGSVSTLTIQRTQQEDSAVYLCASSLAGAEGYTFGSGTRLTVV.

This clonotype came up a few times. This sequence joins TRBV27 and TRBJ2-7; D is possibly TRBD2 (6 bases). Germline V gene data show CDR1 as MNHEY and CDR2 as SMNVEV (reference sequence). The CDR3 totals 14 residues. The ends were cut back, 3 bases at V and 3 bases at J, with 12 bases in the middle. CDR3 DNA sequence: TGTGCCAGCAGTTTTGCGGGGAGGAACTACGAGCAGTACTTC. Translation gives CASSFAGRNYEQYF.

At least ten counts were recorded for this clonotype. This sequence joins TRBV12-3 or TRBV12-4 and TRBJ2-1, with D uncertain. V shed 3 bases and J shed 7 bases, with 1 base lying between them. CDR3 size: 10 residues. CDR3 sequence (DNA): TGTGCCAGCAGTTTTAATGAGCAGTTCTTC. Its protein is CASSFNEQFF.

This clonotype has only a few counts. This chain joins TRBV10-3 and TRBJ2-1, with D maybe TRBD2 (6 bases). V was trimmed by 6 bases and J by 6 bases, leaving 12 bases between them. Germline CDR1 is ENHRY and CDR2 is SYGVKD. CDR3 size: 13 residues. The CDR3: CAIRSSDSNEQFF. In DNA form, the CDR3 reads TGTGCCATCAGGTCTAGCGACAGCAATGAGCAGTTCTTC.

A remark on this clonotype: One junction end does not reproduce the germline sequence, and a read error may be involved. The V gene is TRBV2, the J gene TRBJ2-2, with 7 bases lining up with TRBD1. CDR3 length: 17 residues. Germline V gene data show CDR1 as SNHLY and CDR2 as FYNNEI. The CDR3 loop is CTSSFMYTGANTGELFF. CDR3 nucleotides: TGTACCAGCAGTTTCATGTATACAGGGGCTAACACCGGGGAGCTGTTTTTT.

The rearrangement links TRBV11-2 to TRBJ1-5; D is possibly TRBD1 (5 bases). V gave up 1 base and J gave up 6 bases, with 10 bases separating them. From germline, CDR1 is SGHAT and CDR2 FQNNGV. This CDR3 is 14 amino acids long. CDR3 DNA: TGTGCCAGCAGCTTAGGGGCAGGGCGTCAGCCCCAGCATTTT. This sequence encodes CASSLGAGRQPQHF.

In the case of this clonotype: This clone may be a read error of a much larger clone one base away. Since the CDR3 does not end with the conserved phenylalanine or tryptophan, this likely comes from a read error. The chain combines TRBV12-3 or TRBV12-4 with TRBJ2-1; no clear D. The CDR3 consists of 11 residues. V was trimmed by 1 base and J by 9 bases, leaving 4 bases between them. In DNA, the CDR3 is TGTGCCAGCAGTTTAGGGTCTGAGCAGTTCTCC. It encodes CASSLGSEQFS.

Only a few counts were recorded for this clonotype. The V and J genes are TRBV6-5 and TRBJ1-1; D may be TRBD1 (6 bases). CDR3 length equals 16 residues. The V end lost 2 bases, the J end lost 0 bases, and 13 bases lay between the germline ends. Per germline, CDR1 MNHEY and CDR2 SVGAGI. CDR3 nucleotide sequence: TGTGCCAGCAGTTACAGGGGGACGAGGCTGAACACTGAAGCTTTCTTT. Translating gives CASSYRGTRLNTEAFF.

The table lists this clonotype with a few counts. The rearrangement joins TRBV5-1 to TRBJ1-1; D is undetermined. The V end lost 1 base, the J end lost 4 bases, and 8 bases lay between the germline ends. From germline, CDR1 is SGHRS and CDR2 YFSETQ. The CDR3 spans 13 residues. The CDR3 sequence is CASSLLSSTEAFF. The CDR3 DNA reads TGCGCCAGCAGCTTGTTGTCGAGCACTGAAGCTTTCTTT.

The chain joins TRBV6-5 to TRBJ1-2; D gene ambiguous. This CDR3 spans 13 amino acids. Germline values: CDR1 MNHEY, CDR2 SVGAGI. V dropped 4 bases and J dropped 4 bases, with 10 bases sitting between them. In DNA form, the CDR3 reads TGTGCCAGCAGTTCGCATGCTGGCTATGGCTACACCTTC. This sequence encodes CASSSHAGYGYTF.

The chain recombines TRBV6-2 or TRBV6-3 with TRBJ2-1; no reliable D call. Germline CDR1 reads MNHEY; CDR2 reads SVGEGT. The CDR3 loop spans 14 amino acids. Trimming removed 7 bases from V and 3 bases from J, with 13 bases in between. The CDR3 nucleotides read TGTGCCAGCACTGATCCGCGGCTCTACAATGAGCAGTTCTTC. As protein: CASTDPRLYNEQFF.

This clonotype was detected a few times. The V and J genes are TRBV12-3 or TRBV12-4 and TRBJ1-5; D uncertain. The germline V and J ends were trimmed by 3 bases and 4 bases, with 13 bases remaining between them. This CDR3 comprises 15 residues. CDR3 residues: CASSFRPETNQPQHF. The CDR3 DNA follows: TGTGCCAGCAGTTTCCGTCCCGAAACAAATCAGCCCCAGCATTTT.

This clonotype came up a few times. CDR3 coding DNA: TGTGCCAGCAGCCCCAGATGGGGGTACAATCAGCCCCAGCATTTT. Translation gives CASSPRWGYNQPQHF. The chain joins TRBV3-1 to TRBJ1-5; D perhaps matches TRBD1 (5 bases). The CDR3 has 15 amino acids. Germline lookup yields CDR1 LGHDT and CDR2 YNNKEL (reference sequence). V was shortened by 4 bases and J by 3 bases, with 13 bases between the two germline ends.

The table lists this clonotype with a few counts. The V gene is TRBV15, the J gene TRBJ2-1; maybe TRBD1 (6 bases). The CDR3 contains 12 residues. V lost 5 bases to trimming and J lost 9 bases, with 11 bases between them. CDR1 is LNHNV, CDR2 YYDKDF, per germline (reference sequence). CDR3 sequence reads: CATSSRGSEQFF. CDR3 in DNA: TGTGCCACCAGCTCCAGGGGAAGTGAGCAGTTCTTC.

In its sample, this clonotype was seen once. The chain carries TRBV20-1 and TRBJ2-5; TRBD2 agrees at 9 bases. V lost 6 bases and J lost 7; bases outside the gene matches: 18. The length of the CDR3 is 16 residues. Germline CDR1 reads DFQATT; CDR2 reads SNEGSKA (reference sequence). In DNA form, the CDR3 reads TGCAGTGCCCGGGGGGTCCTAGCGGGAACCGGGGGGACCCAGTACTTC. Translated: CSARGVLAGTGGTQYF.

This clonotype was recorded a few times. V gene TRBV7-9 combines with J gene TRBJ2-3; D remains ambiguous. This CDR3 region has 14 residues. V shed 5 bases and J shed 3 bases, with 12 bases lying between them. Germline V gene lookup returns CDR1 SEHNR and CDR2 FQNEAQ (reference sequence). DNA of the CDR3: TGTGCCAGCAGCCCCGTGGCCTCTACAGATACGCAGTATTTT. Protein sequence: CASSPVASTDTQYF.

This clonotype appeared many times. The J gene is TRBJ1-3, the V gene TRBV5-1; maybe TRBD1 (5 bases). The V gene's germline CDR1 is SGHRS and CDR2 YFSETQ. The V end lost 0 bases, the J end lost 0 bases, and 7 bases lay between the germline ends. CDR3 size: 15 residues. CDR3 residues: CASSLGGISGNTIYF. DNA for the CDR3: TGCGCCAGCAGCTTGGGGGGGATCTCTGGAAACACCATATATTTT.

The chain employs TRBV12-3 or TRBV12-4 and TRBJ1-1, with 9 bases lining up with TRBD1. Trimming at V came to 6 bases and at J to 9 bases, leaving 5 bases not matched to a gene. The CDR3 length is 12 residues. This CDR3 reads CASRAGTGQAFF. CDR3 nucleotide sequence: TGTGCCAGCAGAGCCGGGACAGGGCAAGCTTTCTTT.

This clonotype was found a few times. In DNA form, the CDR3 reads TGTGCCAGCAGTTTGGGGAATGTCAGTTTGAAAAAAGCTTTCTTT. This codes for CASSLGNVSLKKAFF. V usage is TRBV12-3 or TRBV12-4 and J usage is TRBJ1-1; D remains unclear. This CDR3 contains 15 residues. Trimming shortened V by 3 bases and J by 9 bases, and 20 bases separated the two germline ends.

The sample holds a few counts of this clonotype. The genes are TRBV29-1 and TRBJ2-1, with D unresolved. Trimming pared 4 bases from V and 7 bases from J, leaving 5 bases between. There are 10 residues in the CDR3. Germline CDR1 is SQVTM and CDR2 is ANQGSEA. The CDR3 reads CSVGQNEQFF. The DNA of the CDR3 is TGCAGCGTTGGGCAGAATGAGCAGTTCTTC.

In its sample, this clonotype was seen a few times. The genes are TRBV5-1 and TRBJ2-7; no reliable D call. This CDR3 comprises 14 residues. The ends were cut back, 4 bases at V and 2 bases at J, with 13 bases in the middle. The germline V gene has CDR1 SGHRS and CDR2 YFSETQ. The CDR3 region is CASSPRPGPYEQYF. CDR3 sequence (DNA): TGCGCCAGCAGCCCCCGTCCTGGTCCCTACGAGCAGTACTTC.